These 30 T cell receptor beta chains came from one sample sequenced in a study of neurological immune-mediated disorders. In TCRdb, the 5' RACE reads were re-called with MiXCR into one record per CDR3 protein. The profile covers about 46,000 distinct CDR3 sequences, with 2.5% to 3.5% appearing a single time and less than 15% taken by the ten largest. The sequenced sample was PBMCs. These receptors were taken from a woman in her forties or fifties with multiple sclerosis.

In this sample, this clonotype turned up many times. The CDR3 region is CASSFGDRAEQYV. In DNA, the CDR3 is TGTGCCAGCAGCTTCGGAGACAGGGCCGAGCAGTACGTC. This chain uses TRBV2 with TRBJ2-7; 7 positions agree with TRBD1. Trimming removed 6 bases from V and 6 bases from J; junction bases left unmatched: 8. This CDR3 spans 13 amino acids. Germline loops: CDR1 SNHLY, CDR2 FYNNEI.

This clonotype has at least ten counts. The chain couples TRBV7-2 to TRBJ1-5; perhaps TRBD1 as D (6 bases). The CDR3 length is 13 residues. Germline loops: CDR1 SGHTA, CDR2 FQGNSA. V gave up 8 bases and J gave up 4 bases, with 12 bases separating them. The CDR3 bases are TGTGCCAGCTCTCAGGGGCGGAATCAGCCCCAGCATTTT. Its protein is CASSQGRNQPQHF.

At least ten counts were recorded for this clonotype. The J gene is TRBJ2-3, the V gene TRBV6-5, with D unresolved. Germline values: CDR1 MNHEY, CDR2 SVGAGI. Trimming took 7 bases from V and 2 from J, leaving 10 bases between them. The CDR3 has 13 residues. DNA of the CDR3: TGTGCCAGCACGGGCAGCCACACAGATACGCAGTATTTT. It encodes CASTGSHTDTQYF.

In this sample, this clonotype turned up many times. The chain recombines TRBV18 with TRBJ1-5; 10 bases align to TRBD1. The CDR3 consists of 17 residues. V gave up 3 bases and J gave up 7 bases; unmatched junction bases: 12. Germline CDR1 is KGHSH and CDR2 is LQKENI. CDR3 coding DNA: TGTGCCAGCTCACCGACTCCGGGACAGGGGCATTTACAGCCCCAGCATTTT. Amino acids: CASSPTPGQGHLQPQHF.

Many counts were recorded for this clonotype. V usage is TRBV20-1 and J usage is TRBJ2-1; 7 positions match TRBD1. The CDR3 length is 14 residues. V lost 6 bases and J lost 6; bases outside the gene matches: 11. Germline V gene lookup returns CDR1 DFQATT and CDR2 SNEGSKA (reference sequence). The CDR3 bases are TGCAGTGCCGTGGGATCAAGGGGGCCCAATGAGCAGTTCTTC. Protein: CSAVGSRGPNEQFF.

This clonotype was seen repeatedly, ten times or more. The chain carries TRBV5-1 and TRBJ2-3, with 12 bases identical to TRBD2. The CDR3 has 16 amino acids. The trim removed 4 bases at V and 4 bases at J, leaving 7 bases unmatched. Germline CDR1 SGHRS, CDR2 YFSETQ. This CDR3 reads CASSPRTSGISDTQYF. CDR3 DNA sequence: TGCGCCAGCAGCCCCCGGACTAGCGGGATTTCAGATACGCAGTATTTT. The full variable domain, with the rest looked up from reference TRBV5-1 and TRBJ2-3, is KAGVTQTPRYLIKTRGQQVTLSCSPISGHRSVSWYQQTPGQGLQFLFEYFSETQRNKGNFPGRFSGRQFSNSRSEMNVSTLELGDSALYLCASSPRTSGISDTQYFGPGTRLTVL.

This clonotype was seen many times. The chain links TRBV20-1 to TRBJ2-6; D gene unclear. Germline V lookup: CDR1 DFQATT, CDR2 SNEGSKA (reference sequence). Trimming shortened V by 5 bases and J by 0 bases, and 5 bases separated the two germline ends. This CDR3 contains 13 residues. The CDR3 DNA reads as TGCAGTGCTGACTCCTCTGGGGCCAACGTCCTGACTTTC. As protein: CSADSSGANVLTF.

At least ten counts were recorded for this clonotype. The V gene is TRBV7-2, the J gene TRBJ2-1, with TRBD2 identical over 7 bases. The J segment lost 1 base and the V segment lost 1 base, leaving 13 bases of the junction unmatched. The CDR3 is 19 residues long. The germline V gene encodes CDR1 SGHTA and CDR2 FQGNSA. The CDR3 bases are TGTGCCAGCAGCTTAGTGTCAACGGGCGGGGGTAGGTCCTACAATGAGCAGTTCTTC. Its translation is CASSLVSTGGGRSYNEQFF.

In this sample, this clonotype turned up a few times. This sequence may be a read error, since a much larger clone differs from it by one base. V and J are TRBV6-5 and TRBJ1-2, with D possibly matching TRBD1 (6 bases). The germline V gene encodes CDR1 MNHEY and CDR2 SVGAGI. V gave up 6 bases and J gave up 8 bases, with 19 bases separating them. The CDR3 consists of 14 residues. The CDR3 DNA sequence: TGTGCCAGCAGGGCCCCGGGGGGCGCGTTAGGCTACACCTTC. Translation gives CASRAPGGALGYTF.

This clonotype occurred a few times. This chain uses TRBV25-1 with TRBJ1-4; D unresolved. This CDR3 spans 13 amino acids. Germline lookup yields CDR1 MGHDK and CDR2 SYGVNS. V dropped 5 bases and J dropped 5 bases, with 9 bases sitting between them. The CDR3 here is CASSPRPNEKLFF. The CDR3 region has the DNA TGTGCCAGCAGTCCTCGTCCGAATGAAAAACTGTTTTTT.

This clonotype was seen repeatedly, ten times or more. This CDR3 reads CSARDDRGGETQYF. The CDR3 nucleotides are TGCAGTGCTAGAGATGATCGGGGGGGAGAGACCCAGTACTTC. This chain connects TRBV20-1 to TRBJ2-5, with 8 nucleotides matching TRBD2. J gave up 4 bases and V 0 bases, and 4 bases lay outside the gene matches. CDR3 size: 14 residues. Germline V gene sequence: CDR1 DFQATT, CDR2 SNEGSKA (reference sequence).

In this sample, this clonotype turned up many times. This chain connects TRBV20-1 to TRBJ2-1, with D uncertain. Trimming pared 3 bases from V and 0 bases from J, leaving 6 bases between. The germline V gene has CDR1 DFQATT and CDR2 SNEGSKA (reference sequence). The CDR3 spans 13 residues. This CDR3 reads CSASRSSYNEQFF. CDR3 coding DNA: TGCAGTGCTAGTAGGAGCTCCTACAATGAGCAGTTCTTC.

This clonotype was counted many times. The CDR3 protein is CASSLNVGGISNQPQHF. In DNA, the CDR3 is TGTGCCAGCAGTTTAAATGTAGGCGGGATTAGCAATCAGCCCCAGCATTTT. This chain uses TRBV12-3 or TRBV12-4 with TRBJ1-5; D remains unclear. The CDR3 is made up of 17 amino acids. V lost 2 bases, J lost 0 bases, and 14 bases lay in between.

This clonotype was picked up many times. The chain combines TRBV6-6 with TRBJ2-3; 7 bases match TRBD2. The CDR3 is 14 residues long. The germline gives CDR1 MNHNY, CDR2 SVGAGI (reference sequence). The ends lost 8 bases at V and 1 base at J; junction bases unmatched: 6. The CDR3 bases are TGTGCCAGCCCAAAGCGGGGCCGCACAGATACGCAGTATTTT. It yields the protein CASPKRGRTDTQYF.

This clonotype was seen at least ten times. The chain joins TRBV20-1 to TRBJ2-7, with D unresolved. CDR3 length: 11 amino acids. V was clipped by 3 bases and J by 5 bases, with 8 bases between them. CDR1 is DFQATT, CDR2 SNEGSKA, per germline (reference sequence). DNA of the CDR3: TGCAGTGCTAGCCACCTCCACGAGCAGTACTTC. Translating gives CSASHLHEQYF.

This clonotype was observed many times. The chain employs TRBV9 and TRBJ2-7; D unclear. CDR1 and CDR2 from the germline V gene are SGDLS and YYNGEE. This CDR3 contains 20 residues. V was pared by 0 bases and J by 4 bases, with 29 bases between. The CDR3 loop is CASSVEMVFNSRYEVYEQYV. The DNA for the CDR3 is TGTGCCAGCAGCGTAGAAATGGTTTTCAATTCCCGCTATGAGGTGTACGAGCAGTACGTC.

In its sample, this clonotype was seen many times. The chain links TRBV3-1 to TRBJ1-2, with TRBD1 identical over 8 bases. Germline V lookup: CDR1 LGHDT, CDR2 YNNKEL (reference sequence). The CDR3 length is 16 residues. V shed 5 bases, J shed 5 bases, and the junction held 13 bases outside the gene matches. The DNA for the CDR3 is TGTGCCAGCAGCGCTCATGACAGGGGCTCGGCTTATGGCTACACCTTC. Its translation is CASSAHDRGSAYGYTF.

In its sample, this clonotype was seen many times. The chain joins TRBV6-6 to TRBJ2-1, with 8 nucleotides matching TRBD1. V shed 7 bases and J 6 bases; nucleotides not matched to a gene: 8. Germline-derived CDR1 and CDR2 are MNHNY and SVGAGI (reference sequence). The CDR3 is 14 residues long. This chain's CDR3 is CASTGTGRVNEQFF. DNA of the CDR3: TGTGCCAGCACAGGGACAGGCCGGGTCAATGAGCAGTTCTTC.

This clonotype has ten or more counts. The V call is TRBV20-1, the J call TRBJ2-3; D possibly corresponds to TRBD2 (7 bases). The germline V and J ends were trimmed by 1 base and 0 bases, with 20 bases remaining between them. This CDR3 is built from 18 residues. CDR1 and CDR2 from the germline V gene are DFQATT and SNEGSKA (reference sequence). The CDR3 nucleotides read TGCAGTGCTAGAGGAATAGGGGGGGGGACCGGGAGCACAGATACGCAGTATTTT. Encoded protein: CSARGIGGGTGSTDTQYF.

This clonotype was seen repeatedly, ten times or more. This rearrangement joins TRBV20-1 to TRBJ2-5; 10 nucleotides match TRBD2. The CDR3 has 14 amino acids. The junction had 8 bases not matched to a gene; V was cut back by 6 bases and J by 4 bases. The germline V gene encodes CDR1 DFQATT and CDR2 SNEGSKA (reference sequence). The CDR3 region is CSAPLAGRGETQYF. CDR3 coding DNA: TGCAGTGCGCCACTAGCGGGGCGGGGAGAGACCCAGTACTTC.

Worth noting for this clonotype: One junction end does not reproduce the germline sequence, and a read error may be involved. The chain links TRBV7-2 to TRBJ1-5; the match to TRBD1 covers 7 bases. CDR3 length: 15 residues. Germline V gene lookup returns CDR1 SGHTA and CDR2 FQGNSA. The DNA of the CDR3 is TGTGCCAGCAGCTTATACAGGGGAGGGGATAAGACCCAGAATTTT. This sequence encodes CASSLYRGGDKTQNF. The full variable domain, with the rest looked up from reference TRBV7-2 and TRBJ1-5, is GAGVSQSPSNKVTEKGKDVELRCDPISGHTALYWYRQSLGQGLEFLIYFQGNSAPDKSGLPSDRFSAERTGGSVSTLTIQRTQQEDSAVYLCASSLYRGGDKTQNFGDGTRLSIL.

This clonotype was found many times. The chain employs TRBV20-1 and TRBJ1-1; TRBD1 agrees at 10 bases. The ends lost 5 bases at V and 5 bases at J; junction bases unmatched: 11. This CDR3 has 15 amino acids. CDR1 and CDR2 (germline): DFQATT, SNEGSKA (reference sequence). CDR3 protein: CSAAYHGTGVTEAFF. The CDR3 region has the DNA TGCAGTGCTGCATACCACGGGACAGGGGTGACTGAAGCTTTCTTT.

This clonotype showed up many times. The chain combines TRBV20-1 with TRBJ2-3; TRBD1 aligns across 7 bases. This CDR3 region has 15 residues. With V trimmed by 0 bases and J by 7 bases, 10 bases remained unmatched. The germline V gene encodes CDR1 DFQATT and CDR2 SNEGSKA (reference sequence). CDR3 sequence: CSARDEQGLYYTQYF. CDR3 in DNA: TGCAGTGCTAGAGATGAACAGGGGCTATATTATACGCAGTATTTT.

This clonotype was counted many times. V usage is TRBV20-1 and J usage is TRBJ1-6; the D is unclear. Germline CDR1 and CDR2: DFQATT and SNEGSKA (reference sequence). V lost 3 bases and J 6 bases, leaving 15 bases between the germline ends. The CDR3 runs to 15 residues. CDR3 sequence reads: CSARDSQVLNSPLHF. CDR3 nucleotides: TGCAGTGCTAGGGATTCCCAGGTCCTTAATTCACCCCTCCACTTT.

This clonotype was picked up many times. The chain is built from TRBV20-1 and TRBJ2-5; D might be TRBD1 or TRBD2, each matching 5 bases. Trimming took 7 bases from V and 0 from J, leaving 15 bases between them. Looked up from germline, CDR1 is DFQATT and CDR2 is SNEGSKA (reference sequence). The CDR3 consists of 14 residues. Here the CDR3 reads CSVFPGPNQETQYF. Written as DNA, the CDR3 is TGCAGTGTTTTCCCGGGGCCCAACCAAGAGACCCAGTACTTC.

This clonotype has at least ten counts. The rearrangement joins TRBV20-1 to TRBJ2-3; TRBD1 aligns across 10 bases. J gave up 0 bases and V 4 bases, and 1 base lay outside the gene matches. Germline V lookup: CDR1 DFQATT, CDR2 SNEGSKA (reference sequence). The CDR3 spans 14 residues. CDR3 nucleotides: TGCAGTGCTAAGGACAGGGGGAGCACAGATACGCAGTATTTT. Translating it yields CSAKDRGSTDTQYF.

The table lists this clonotype with many counts. This chain links TRBV7-2 with TRBJ2-2, with D perhaps matching TRBD2 (6 bases). The CDR3 sequence is 15 residues long. V shed 4 bases and J shed 3 bases, with 12 bases lying between them. Germline V lookup: CDR1 SGHTA, CDR2 FQGNSA. The CDR3 spells CASSYLALDTGELFF. The CDR3 DNA follows: TGTGCCAGCAGCTATCTAGCGTTGGACACCGGGGAGCTGTTTTTT.

This clonotype occurred many times. This chain connects TRBV5-1 to TRBJ2-5; no definite D call. Trimming shortened V by 3 bases and J by 3 bases, and 12 bases separated the two germline ends. The CDR3 has 14 amino acids. CDR1 and CDR2 from the germline V gene are SGHRS and YFSETQ. The CDR3 reads CASSSTPAEETQYF. CDR3 in DNA: TGCGCCAGCAGCTCTACTCCGGCTGAAGAGACCCAGTACTTC.

This clonotype was observed a handful of times. The germline gene is not matched at one end of the junction; a read error may be the cause. The J gene is TRBJ1-6, the V gene TRBV9; possibly TRBD1 for D (5 bases). In germline, CDR1 is SGDLS, CDR2 YYNGEE. The CDR3 extends over 13 amino acids. The CDR3 DNA sequence: TGTGCCAGCTCCCAATGGGGGTACTCAACCCTCAACTTT. Translating it yields CASSQWGYSTLNF.

This clonotype was seen repeatedly, ten times or more. J is TRBJ2-1 and V is TRBV20-1; the D call may be TRBD1 or TRBD2 (5 bases each). Germline CDR1 DFQATT, CDR2 SNEGSKA (reference sequence). Trimming removed 3 bases from V and 10 bases from J, with 16 bases in between. The CDR3 length is 13 residues. CDR3 amino acids: CSARRDLQEEQFF. In DNA form, the CDR3 reads TGCAGTGCTAGGAGGGACCTACAGGAGGAGCAGTTCTTC.